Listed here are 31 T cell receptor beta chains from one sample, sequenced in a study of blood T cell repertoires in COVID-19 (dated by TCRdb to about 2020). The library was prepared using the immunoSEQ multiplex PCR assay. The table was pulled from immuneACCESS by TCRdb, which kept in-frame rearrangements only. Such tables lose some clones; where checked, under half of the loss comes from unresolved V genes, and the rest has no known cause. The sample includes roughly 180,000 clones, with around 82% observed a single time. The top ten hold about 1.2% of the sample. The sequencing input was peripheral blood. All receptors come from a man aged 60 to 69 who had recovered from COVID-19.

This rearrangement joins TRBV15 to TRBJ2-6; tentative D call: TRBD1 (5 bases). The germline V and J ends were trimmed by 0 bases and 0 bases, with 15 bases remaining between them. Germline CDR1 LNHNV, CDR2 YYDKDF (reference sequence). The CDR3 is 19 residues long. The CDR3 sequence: CATSRDPHTGPSGANVLTF. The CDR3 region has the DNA TGTGCCACCAGCAGAGATCCCCATACAGGCCCCTCTGGGGCCAACGTCCTGACTTTC. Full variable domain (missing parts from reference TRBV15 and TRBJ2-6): DAMVIQNPRYQVTQFGKPVTLSCSQTLNHNVMYWYQQKSSQAPKLLFHYYDKDFNNEADTPDNFQSRRPNTSFCFLDIRSPGLGDTAMYLCATSRDPHTGPSGANVLTFGAGSRLTVL.

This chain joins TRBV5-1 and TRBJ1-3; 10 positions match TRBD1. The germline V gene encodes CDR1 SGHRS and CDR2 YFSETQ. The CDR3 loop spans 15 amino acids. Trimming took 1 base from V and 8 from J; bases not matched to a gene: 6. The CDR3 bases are TGCGCCAGCAGCTTGTCAGGGGACAGGGGAGACACCATATATTTT. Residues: CASSLSGDRGDTIYF.

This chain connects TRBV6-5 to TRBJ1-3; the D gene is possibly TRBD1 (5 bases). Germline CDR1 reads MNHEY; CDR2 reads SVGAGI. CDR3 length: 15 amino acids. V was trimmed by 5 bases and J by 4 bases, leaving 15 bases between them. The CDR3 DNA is TGTGCCAGCAGTCGTGATGGACAACAGGGAAACACCATATATTTT. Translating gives CASSRDGQQGNTIYF.

The CDR3 nucleotides read TGCGCCAGCAGCGAGACAGGGCTGAACACTGAAGCTTTCTTT. This encodes CASSETGLNTEAFF. The genes are TRBV5-1 and TRBJ1-1; TRBD1 aligns across 7 bases. Germline V gene data show CDR1 as SGHRS and CDR2 as YFSETQ. The CDR3 is 14 amino acids. Trimming took 4 bases from V and 0 from J; bases not matched to a gene: 3.

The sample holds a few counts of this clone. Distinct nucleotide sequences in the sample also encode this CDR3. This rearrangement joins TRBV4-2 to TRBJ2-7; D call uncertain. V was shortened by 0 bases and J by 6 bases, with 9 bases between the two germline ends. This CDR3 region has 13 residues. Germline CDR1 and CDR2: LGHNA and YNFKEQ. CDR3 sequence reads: CASSQDRQREQYF. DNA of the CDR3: TGTGCCAGCAGCCAAGATCGACAACGCGAGCAGTACTTC.

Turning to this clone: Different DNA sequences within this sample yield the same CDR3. The CDR3 loop is CASSLVQGSNQPQHF. As DNA, the CDR3 is TGTGCCAGCAGCTTAGTACAGGGAAGCAATCAGCCCCAGCATTTT. The chain uses TRBV7-2 and TRBJ1-5, with D possibly matching TRBD1 (6 bases). V lost 1 base and J lost 1, with 8 bases in between. The CDR3 length is 15 residues. The V gene's germline CDR1 is SGHTA and CDR2 FQGNSA. The complete variable domain, with remaining parts taken from reference TRBV7-2 and TRBJ1-5, reads GAGVSQSPSNKVTEKGKDVELRCDPISGHTALYWYRQSLGQGLEFLIYFQGNSAPDKSGLPSDRFSAERTGGSVSTLTIQRTQQEDSAVYLCASSLVQGSNQPQHFGDGTRLSIL.

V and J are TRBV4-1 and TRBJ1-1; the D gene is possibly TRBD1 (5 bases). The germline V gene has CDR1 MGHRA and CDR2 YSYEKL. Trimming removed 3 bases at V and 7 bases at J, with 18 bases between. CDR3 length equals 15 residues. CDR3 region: CASSHPRESGGEAFF. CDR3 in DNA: TGCGCCAGCAGCCACCCGCGTGAGTCCGGGGGTGAAGCTTTCTTT.

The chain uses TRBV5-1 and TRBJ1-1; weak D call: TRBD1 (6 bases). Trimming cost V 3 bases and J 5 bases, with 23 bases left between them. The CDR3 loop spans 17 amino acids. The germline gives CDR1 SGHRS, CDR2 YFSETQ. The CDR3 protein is CASSSGTSSGAWTEAFF. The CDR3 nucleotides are TGCGCCAGCAGCTCTGGGACTAGCTCAGGGGCATGGACTGAAGCTTTCTTT. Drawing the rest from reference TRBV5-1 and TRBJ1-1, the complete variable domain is KAGVTQTPRYLIKTRGQQVTLSCSPISGHRSVSWYQQTPGQGLQFLFEYFSETQRNKGNFPGRFSGRQFSNSRSEMNVSTLELGDSALYLCASSSGTSSGAWTEAFFGQGTRLTVV.

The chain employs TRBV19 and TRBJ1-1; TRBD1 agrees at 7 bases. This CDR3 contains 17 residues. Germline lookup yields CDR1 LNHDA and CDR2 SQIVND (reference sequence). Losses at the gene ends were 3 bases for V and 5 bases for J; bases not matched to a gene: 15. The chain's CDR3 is CASSISFFGDSRTEAFF. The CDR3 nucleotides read TGTGCCAGTAGTATTAGTTTTTTTGGGGACAGTCGAACTGAAGCTTTCTTT.

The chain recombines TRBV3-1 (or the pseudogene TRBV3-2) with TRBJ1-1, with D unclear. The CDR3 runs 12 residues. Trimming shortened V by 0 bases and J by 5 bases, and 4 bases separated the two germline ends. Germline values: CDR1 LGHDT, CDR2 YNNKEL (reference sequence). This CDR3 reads CASSQERTEAFF. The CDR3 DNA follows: TGTGCCAGCAGCCAAGAGAGGACTGAAGCTTTCTTT.

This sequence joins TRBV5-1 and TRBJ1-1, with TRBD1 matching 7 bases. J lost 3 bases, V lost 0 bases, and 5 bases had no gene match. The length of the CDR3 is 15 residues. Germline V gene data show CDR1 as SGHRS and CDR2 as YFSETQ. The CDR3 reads CASSLVPRGDTEAFF. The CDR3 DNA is TGCGCCAGCAGCTTGGTCCCCAGGGGGGACACTGAAGCTTTCTTT.

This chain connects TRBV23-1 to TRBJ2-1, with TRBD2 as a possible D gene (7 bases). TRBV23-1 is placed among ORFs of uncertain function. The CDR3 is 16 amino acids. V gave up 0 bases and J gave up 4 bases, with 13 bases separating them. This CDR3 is CASSQSRGARYNEQFF. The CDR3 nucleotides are TGCGCCAGCAGTCAATCCCGGGGGGCGAGATACAATGAGCAGTTCTTC.

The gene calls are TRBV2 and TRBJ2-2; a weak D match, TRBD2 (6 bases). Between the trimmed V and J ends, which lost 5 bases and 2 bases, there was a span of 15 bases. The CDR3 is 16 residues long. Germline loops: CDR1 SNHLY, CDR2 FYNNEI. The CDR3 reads CASSLLASGNTGELFF. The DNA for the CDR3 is TGTGCCAGCAGTCTACTAGCTTCGGGAAACACCGGGGAGCTGTTTTTT.

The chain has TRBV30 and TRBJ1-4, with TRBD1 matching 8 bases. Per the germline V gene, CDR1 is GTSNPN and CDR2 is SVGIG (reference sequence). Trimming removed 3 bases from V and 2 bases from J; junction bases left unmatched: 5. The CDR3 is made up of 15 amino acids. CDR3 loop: CAWSAQGGTNEKLFF. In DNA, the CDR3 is TGTGCCTGGAGCGCACAGGGGGGGACTAATGAAAAACTGTTTTTT.

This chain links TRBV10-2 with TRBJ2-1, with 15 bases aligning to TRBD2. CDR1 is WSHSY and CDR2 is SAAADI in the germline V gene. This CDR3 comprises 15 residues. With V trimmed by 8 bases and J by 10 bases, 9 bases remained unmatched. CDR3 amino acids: CASRTSGGAGFEQFF. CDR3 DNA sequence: TGCGCCAGCCGGACTAGCGGGGGGGCCGGATTCGAGCAGTTCTTC.

The CDR3 loop is CASSFSSNSPLHF. The CDR3 DNA reads TGTGCCAGCAGTTTCTCTTCCAATTCACCCCTCCACTTT. This chain links TRBV12-3 or TRBV12-4 with TRBJ1-6, with D unclear. Trimming took off 3 bases at V and 7 bases at J, with 7 bases between the two ends. This CDR3 is 13 amino acids long.

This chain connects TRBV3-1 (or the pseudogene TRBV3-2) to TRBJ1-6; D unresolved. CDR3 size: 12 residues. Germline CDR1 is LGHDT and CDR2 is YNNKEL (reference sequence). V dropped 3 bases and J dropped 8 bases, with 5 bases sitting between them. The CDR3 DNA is TGTGCCAGCAGCCAGGGAGATTCACCCCTCCACTTT. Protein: CASSQGDSPLHF.

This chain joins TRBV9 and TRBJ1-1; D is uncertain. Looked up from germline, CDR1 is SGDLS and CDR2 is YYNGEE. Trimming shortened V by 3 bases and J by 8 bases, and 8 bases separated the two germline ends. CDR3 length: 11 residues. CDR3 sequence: CASSAGREAFF. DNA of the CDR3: TGTGCCAGCAGCGCCGGGAGGGAAGCTTTCTTT.

CDR3 nucleotides: TGTGCCAGCAGTCTAGGGGTAGGGAAGGGGCAGCCCCAGCATTTT. This encodes CASSLGVGKGQPQHF. The chain carries TRBV6-5 and TRBJ1-5, with a weak D call TRBD1 (5 bases). V was pared by 5 bases and J by 7 bases, with 18 bases between. The CDR3 is 15 residues long. The germline V gene encodes CDR1 MNHEY and CDR2 SVGAGI.

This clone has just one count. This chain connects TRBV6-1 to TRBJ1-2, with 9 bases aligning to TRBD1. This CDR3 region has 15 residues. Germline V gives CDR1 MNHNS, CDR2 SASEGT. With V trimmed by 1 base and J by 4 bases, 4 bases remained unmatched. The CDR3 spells CASSEGTGASYGYTF. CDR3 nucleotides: TGTGCCAGCAGTGAAGGGACAGGGGCGAGCTATGGCTACACCTTC.

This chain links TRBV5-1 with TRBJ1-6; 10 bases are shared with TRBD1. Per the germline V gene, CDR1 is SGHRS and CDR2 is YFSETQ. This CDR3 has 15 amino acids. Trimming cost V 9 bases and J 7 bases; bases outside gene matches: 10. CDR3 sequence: CATTLGQGENSPLHF. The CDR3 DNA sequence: TGCGCCACCACTCTCGGACAGGGGGAAAATTCACCCCTCCACTTT.

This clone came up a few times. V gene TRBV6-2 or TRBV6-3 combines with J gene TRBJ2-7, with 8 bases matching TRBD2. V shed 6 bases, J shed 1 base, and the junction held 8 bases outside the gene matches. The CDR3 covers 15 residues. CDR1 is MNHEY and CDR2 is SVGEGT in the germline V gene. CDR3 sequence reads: CASSDGGAQSYEQYF. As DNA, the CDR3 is TGTGCCAGCAGCGACGGGGGGGCGCAGTCCTACGAGCAGTACTTC.

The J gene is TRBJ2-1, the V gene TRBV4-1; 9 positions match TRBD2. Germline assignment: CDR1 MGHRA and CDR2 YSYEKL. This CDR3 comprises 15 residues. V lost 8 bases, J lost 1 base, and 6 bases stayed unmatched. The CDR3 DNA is TGCGCCAGCCATAGCGGGGGAGATTCCTACAATGAGCAGTTCTTC. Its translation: CASHSGGDSYNEQFF.

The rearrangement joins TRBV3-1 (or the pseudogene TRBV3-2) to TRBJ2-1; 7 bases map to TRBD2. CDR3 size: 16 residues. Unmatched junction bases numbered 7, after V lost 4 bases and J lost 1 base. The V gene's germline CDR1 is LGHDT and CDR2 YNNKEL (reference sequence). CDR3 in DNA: TGTGCCAGCAGCCCTTATGCCGGGGGGTCCTACAATGAGCAGTTCTTC. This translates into CASSPYAGGSYNEQFF.

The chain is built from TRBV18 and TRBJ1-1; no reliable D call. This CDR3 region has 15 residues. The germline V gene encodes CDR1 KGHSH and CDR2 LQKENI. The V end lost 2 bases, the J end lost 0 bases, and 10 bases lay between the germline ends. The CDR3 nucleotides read TGTGCCAGCTCACCAAACTTCGCTTTGAACACTGAAGCTTTCTTT. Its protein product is CASSPNFALNTEAFF.

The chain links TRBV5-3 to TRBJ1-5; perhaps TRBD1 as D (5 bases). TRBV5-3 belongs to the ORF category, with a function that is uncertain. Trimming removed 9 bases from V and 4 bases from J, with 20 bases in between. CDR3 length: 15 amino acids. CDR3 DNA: TGTGCCACCCCCTGGAACCAGGGTGGGAATCAGCCCCAGCATTTT. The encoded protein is CATPWNQGGNQPQHF.

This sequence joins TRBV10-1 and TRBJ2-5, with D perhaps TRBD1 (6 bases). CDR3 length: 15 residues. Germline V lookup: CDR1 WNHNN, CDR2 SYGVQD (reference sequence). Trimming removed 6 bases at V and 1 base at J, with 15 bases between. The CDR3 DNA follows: TGCGCCAGCAGACCACCTAGGACAGCCCAAGAGACCCAGTACTTC. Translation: CASRPPRTAQETQYF.

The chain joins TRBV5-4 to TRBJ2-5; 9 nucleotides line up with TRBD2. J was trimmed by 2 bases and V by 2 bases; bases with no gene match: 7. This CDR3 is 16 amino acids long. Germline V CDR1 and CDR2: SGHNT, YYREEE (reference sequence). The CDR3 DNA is TGTGCCAGCAGCTTAGGGCGGGGGGGCCTGCAAGAGACCCAGTACTTC. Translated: CASSLGRGGLQETQYF.

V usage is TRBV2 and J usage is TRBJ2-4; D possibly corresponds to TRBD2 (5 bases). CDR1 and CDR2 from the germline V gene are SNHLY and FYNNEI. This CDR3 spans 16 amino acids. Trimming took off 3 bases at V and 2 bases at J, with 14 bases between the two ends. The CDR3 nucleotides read TGTGCCAGCAGTGATAAAGGAGGTCTAACCAAAAACATTCAGTACTTC. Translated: CASSDKGGLTKNIQYF. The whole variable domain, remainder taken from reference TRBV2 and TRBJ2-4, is EPEVTQTPSHQVTQMGQEVILRCVPISNHLYFYWYRQILGQKVEFLVSFYNNEISEKSEIFDDQFSVERPDGSNFTLKIRSTKLEDSAMYFCASSDKGGLTKNIQYFGAGTRLSVL.

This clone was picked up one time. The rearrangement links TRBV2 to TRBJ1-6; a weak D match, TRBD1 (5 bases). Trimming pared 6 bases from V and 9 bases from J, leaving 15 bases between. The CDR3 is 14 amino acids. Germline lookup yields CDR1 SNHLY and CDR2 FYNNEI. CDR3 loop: CASRTRASGSPLHF. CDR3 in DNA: TGTGCCAGCAGGACCAGGGCCTCCGGTTCACCCCTCCACTTT.

Written as DNA, the CDR3 is TGTGCCAGCAGCCCCCGGGGAGGGGGGGACTCTGGAAACACCATATATTTT. Its translation: CASSPRGGGDSGNTIYF. The chain couples TRBV9 to TRBJ1-3; possibly TRBD1 for D (6 bases). The CDR3 contains 17 residues. V was cut by 4 bases and J by 0 bases, with 17 bases left in between. Germline lookup yields CDR1 SGDLS and CDR2 YYNGEE.